This entry concerns a single T cell receptor beta chain. What it recognizes is unknown. This sample was taken from a study of T-cell reconstitution after alpha-beta-depleted transplantation in children. Findings and limits, study-wide: Alpha-beta T cells about two months after transplant reportedly derived from several hundred expanded graft clones. It was newly produced T cells that mostly accounted for T-cell counts and diversity one year after transplant. The high TCRbeta diversity at day 60 in some patients came from surviving recipient T cells and thymic progenitors.

It was with unique molecular identifiers that the TCRbeta library was prepared. TCRdb recomputed calls from the PCR reads with MiXCR, one row per CDR3 protein. The sample contains some 290,000 distinct CDR3 sequences, around 25% of which appear only once. Trimming shortened V by 7 bases and J by 6 bases, and 29 bases separated the two germline ends. This CDR3 contains 17 residues. From germline, CDR1 is SGHRS and CDR2 YFSETQ. The rearrangement uses TRBV5-1 and TRBJ2-7; TRBD2 might be the D (6 bases). The sequencing used PBMCs, mostly from graft donor cells, collected 180 days after TCRalphabeta/CD19-depleted stem cell transplant. The TCR comes from a male patient between 10 and 17 years old who had a stem cell transplant for acute lymphoblastic leukemia, so the T cells may come from the graft donor. CDR3 bases: TGCGCCAGCCAACTGGGCATGACGGGACTCCCCGGGGGCGAGCAGTACTTC. Amino acid sequence: CASQLGMTGLPGGEQYF.